This TCR beta chain was recovered during a study of T cells in Graves' hyperthyroidism and ophthalmopathy. Study-wide results and limits: Ophthalmopathy could be told apart from stable hyperthyroidism with a 13 V-J model. The majority of expanded thyroid clonotypes above 0.001 also appeared in blood.

The sample holds a few counts of this clonotype. The antigen is unknown. What was amplified from RNA transcripts were TCR beta CDR3 regions. The HTBI primer set was used in a first-round RT-PCR of the TCR CDR3. Each CDR3 protein is one row after TCRdb ran MiXCR on the multiplex PCR reads. The table lists about 720,000 distinct CDR3 sequences, approximately 19% of them singletons. The junction had 4 bases not matched to a gene; V was cut back by 2 bases and J by 0 bases. The CDR3 has 15 amino acids. This receptor was identified in a woman in her forties or fifties with Graves' hyperthyroidism that later progressed to Graves' ophthalmopathy. Sequenced sample: blood. This chain joins TRBV12-3 or TRBV12-4 and TRBJ2-7, with 7 nucleotides matching TRBD2. CDR3 sequence (DNA): TGTGCCAGCAGTTTAAACCGGGACTACTCCTACGAGCAGTACTTC. It is translated as CASSLNRDYSYEQYF.